What follows are 19 T cell receptor beta chains derived from one specimen sequenced in a study of identical twins listed by TCRdb under 2016. Libraries came from 5' RACE. Sequencing used an Illumina HiSeq 2000. TCRdb trimmed the raw reads at Q25, called clones with MiXCR and kept productive beta chains. Each record represents a unique CDR3 protein, reported with the most common genes and DNA among its rows. The sample table lists about 520,000 distinct CDR3 sequences, about 20% of them with a count of one. Approximately 0.95% of the sample comes from the top ten. The same sample was also used in a study of T cells expressing NK-cell markers.

The source material was CD4+ T cells sorted from blood. Receptors originate from a woman aged 18 to 35 in good health.

This clonotype was picked up a small number of times. J is TRBJ1-2 and V is TRBV20-1, with 7 bases lining up with TRBD1. The CDR3 has 14 amino acids. CDR1 and CDR2 (germline): DFQATT, SNEGSKA (reference sequence). V gave up 3 bases and J gave up 8 bases; unmatched junction bases: 12. CDR3 sequence: CSARAGTAFQGYTF. The CDR3 nucleotides are TGCAGTGCTAGGGCCGGGACAGCCTTTCAGGGCTACACCTTC.

The CDR3 DNA reads TGTGCCAGCTCACTGTGGGTGGACAATCAGCCCCAGCATTTT. Translated: CASSLWVDNQPQHF. The V call is TRBV18, the J call TRBJ1-5; the D is unclear. V lost 4 bases to trimming and J lost 3 bases, with 10 bases between them. Germline CDR1 reads KGHSH; CDR2 reads LQKENI. This CDR3 contains 14 residues.

The chain couples TRBV5-1 to TRBJ1-5; D remains unclear. CDR1 is SGHRS, CDR2 YFSETQ, per germline. This CDR3 has 10 amino acids. V was trimmed by 5 bases and J by 12 bases, leaving 9 bases between them. The CDR3 nucleotides are TGCGCCAGCAGGCTCGGAAGCCAGCATTTT. It codes for CASRLGSQHF.

The rearrangement uses TRBV6-1 and TRBJ1-3, with D uncertain. Looked up from germline, CDR1 is MNHNS and CDR2 is SASEGT. CDR3 length equals 14 residues. V lost 2 bases and J lost 4, with 9 bases in between. The CDR3 spells CASSESGRGNTIYF. The DNA for the CDR3 is TGTGCCAGCAGTGAATCGGGCAGAGGAAACACCATATATTTT.

This clonotype was detected only a few times. This sequence joins TRBV7-3 and TRBJ2-1; 11 bases are shared with TRBD1. CDR1 is SGHTA and CDR2 is FQGTGA in the germline V gene. This CDR3 has 16 residues. V trimming: 1 base; J trimming: 2 bases; junction bases outside the gene matches: 1. The DNA for the CDR3 is TGTGCCAGCAGCTTAAGGGGACAGGGGGCCTACAATGAGCAGTTCTTC. It yields the protein CASSLRGQGAYNEQFF. The whole variable domain, filled in from reference TRBV7-3 and TRBJ2-1, reads GAGVSQTPSNKVTEKGKYVELRCDPISGHTALYWYRQSLGQGPEFLIYFQGTGAADDSGLPNDRFFAVRPEGSVSTLKIQRTERGDSAVYLCASSLRGQGAYNEQFFGPGTRLTVL.

The CDR3 is CASSFRTGPVGEQYF. The CDR3, as DNA: TGTGCCAGCAGCTTCCGGACTGGCCCGGTAGGCGAGCAGTACTTC. The chain recombines TRBV9 with TRBJ2-7, with a weak D call TRBD2 (5 bases). The CDR3 extends over 15 amino acids. Between the trimmed V and J ends, which lost 4 bases and 6 bases, there was a span of 20 bases. CDR1 and CDR2 from the germline V gene are SGDLS and YYNGEE.

This clonotype was recorded a few times. The gene calls are TRBV12-3 or TRBV12-4 and TRBJ2-5, with TRBD2 identical over 13 bases. Germline trimming cut 5 bases from V and 5 bases from J; bases unmatched to any gene: 8. CDR3 size: 16 residues. In nucleotides, the CDR3 is TGTGCCAGCAGTCAAGGGACTAGCGGGACCTGGGAGACCCAGTACTTC. It yields the protein CASSQGTSGTWETQYF.

About this clonotype: Mismatch with germline at one junction end may stem from a read error. CDR3 DNA: TGTGCCAGCAGTCTTTCGACCGGGAACGCTGAAGCTTTCTTT. This translates into CASSLSTGNAEAFF. This chain links TRBV7-2 with TRBJ1-1, with D unresolved. CDR1 is SGHTA and CDR2 is FQGNSA in the germline V gene. The CDR3 has 14 residues.

This chain links TRBV27 with TRBJ1-4, with TRBD1 identical over 7 bases. Germline CDR1 is MNHEY and CDR2 is SMNVEV (reference sequence). The CDR3 runs 14 residues. The V segment lost 2 bases and the J segment 5 bases; nucleotides outside the gene matches: 2. For the CDR3, the DNA is TGTGCCAGCAGTTTAAAACAGGGGAATGAAAAACTGTTTTTT. This encodes CASSLKQGNEKLFF.

This chain joins TRBV12-3 or TRBV12-4 and TRBJ1-6; TRBD1 matches 8 bases. The CDR3 spans 14 residues. V dropped 6 bases and J dropped 9; count of bases not matched to a gene: 7. Written as DNA, the CDR3 is TGTGCCAGCAGCAGGACAGGGAGTGGTTCACCCCTCCACTTT. Its translation is CASSRTGSGSPLHF.

V and J are TRBV20-1 and TRBJ1-1; 7 bases match TRBD1. In germline, CDR1 is DFQATT, CDR2 SNEGSKA (reference sequence). Trimming took 1 base from V and 2 from J; bases not matched to a gene: 10. This CDR3 has 16 residues. Here the CDR3 DNA reads TGCAGTGCTAGAGCCCCTAACAGGGGCCGTAACACTGAAGCTTTCTTT. This codes for CSARAPNRGRNTEAFF.

This clonotype was seen more than once but under ten times. The V and J genes are TRBV20-1 and TRBJ2-1, with D tentatively TRBD1 (5 bases). V lost 5 bases and J 0 bases, leaving 11 bases between the germline ends. This CDR3 has 14 amino acids. The V gene's germline CDR1 is DFQATT and CDR2 SNEGSKA (reference sequence). In DNA, the CDR3 is TGCAGTGCTTCCGACAGACTCTCCTACAATGAGCAGTTCTTC. It codes for CSASDRLSYNEQFF.

This clonotype came up a few times. The gene calls are TRBV20-1 and TRBJ2-3, with D possibly being TRBD2 (6 bases). The V gene lost 1 base and the J gene lost 2 bases, with 10 bases spanning the gap. Germline CDR1 reads DFQATT; CDR2 reads SNEGSKA (reference sequence). This CDR3 contains 14 residues. CDR3 sequence: CSARAGVNTDTQYF. The CDR3 DNA sequence: TGCAGTGCTAGAGCGGGAGTGAACACAGATACGCAGTATTTT.

The chain combines TRBV6-1 with TRBJ1-1; D unclear. Germline values: CDR1 MNHNS, CDR2 SASEGT. The V end was cut by 2 bases, the J end by 1 base, with 11 bases between. The CDR3 is 15 residues long. DNA of the CDR3: TGTGCCAGCAGTGAAAACCCGTGGGGGAACACTGAAGCTTTCTTT. It translates to CASSENPWGNTEAFF.

The gene calls are TRBV20-1 and TRBJ1-2; a possible D gene is TRBD1 (5 bases). Germline CDR1 reads DFQATT; CDR2 reads SNEGSKA (reference sequence). Between the trimmed V and J ends, which lost 3 bases and 2 bases, there was a span of 13 bases. This CDR3 spans 14 amino acids. The CDR3: CSARPPAGNYGYTF. The CDR3 nucleotides read TGCAGTGCTAGGCCCCCCGCAGGGAACTATGGCTACACCTTC.

This clonotype was seen a handful of times. The J gene is TRBJ2-1, the V gene TRBV20-1; D perhaps matches TRBD2 (5 bases). CDR1 is DFQATT, CDR2 SNEGSKA, per germline (reference sequence). Trimming took off 4 bases at V and 0 bases at J, with 10 bases between the two ends. The CDR3 extends over 14 amino acids. The CDR3 protein is CSAIGGSSYNEQFF. CDR3 sequence (DNA): TGCAGTGCTATAGGAGGTAGCTCCTACAATGAGCAGTTCTTC.

This clonotype was seen a few times. The chain combines TRBV5-6 with TRBJ1-1, with D unclear. The CDR3 is 16 residues long. From germline, CDR1 is SGHDT and CDR2 YYEEEE. The germline V and J ends were trimmed by 1 base and 1 base, with 14 bases remaining between them. DNA of the CDR3: TGTGCCAGCAGCTTGATAGGCGCATGGGGGAACACTGAAGCTTTCTTT. Residues: CASSLIGAWGNTEAFF.

The V gene is TRBV5-1, the J gene TRBJ2-1; no firm D call. Trimming pared 0 bases from V and 5 bases from J, leaving 15 bases between. This CDR3 has 16 amino acids. Germline lookup yields CDR1 SGHRS and CDR2 YFSETQ. The CDR3 is CASSLGRETGHNEQFF. The CDR3 DNA is TGCGCCAGCAGCTTGGGAAGGGAAACCGGCCACAATGAGCAGTTCTTC.

This clonotype showed up many times. The chain links TRBV5-5 to TRBJ1-5; 9 bases match TRBD1. There are 14 residues in the CDR3. The trim removed 2 bases at V and 5 bases at J, leaving 2 bases unmatched. The V gene's germline CDR1 is SGHKS and CDR2 YYEKEE (reference sequence). For the CDR3, the DNA is TGTGCCAGCAGCTTACGGACAGGGGATCAGCCCCAGCATTTT. The encoded protein is CASSLRTGDQPQHF.